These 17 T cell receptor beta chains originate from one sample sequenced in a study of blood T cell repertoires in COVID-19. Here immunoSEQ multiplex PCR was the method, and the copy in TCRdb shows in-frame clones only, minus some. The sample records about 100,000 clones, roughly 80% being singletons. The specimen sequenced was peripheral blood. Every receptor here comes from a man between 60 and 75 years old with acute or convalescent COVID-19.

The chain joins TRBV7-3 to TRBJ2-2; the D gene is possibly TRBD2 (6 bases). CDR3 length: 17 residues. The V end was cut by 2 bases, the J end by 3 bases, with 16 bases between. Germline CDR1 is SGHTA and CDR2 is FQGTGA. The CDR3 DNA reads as TGTGCCAGCAGCTTAGGTGGGGCGGGACTCTACACCGGGGAGCTGTTTTTT. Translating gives CASSLGGAGLYTGELFF.

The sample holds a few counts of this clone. The CDR3, as DNA: TGTGCCAGCAGCGTAGGAGCAGCGGCAACCGGGGAGCTGTTTTTT. Protein product: CASSVGAAATGELFF. The chain links TRBV9 to TRBJ2-2; D is perhaps TRBD2 (5 bases). V dropped 0 bases and J dropped 5 bases, with 11 bases sitting between them. CDR3 length: 15 amino acids. CDR1 SGDLS and CDR2 YYNGEE come from the germline V gene.

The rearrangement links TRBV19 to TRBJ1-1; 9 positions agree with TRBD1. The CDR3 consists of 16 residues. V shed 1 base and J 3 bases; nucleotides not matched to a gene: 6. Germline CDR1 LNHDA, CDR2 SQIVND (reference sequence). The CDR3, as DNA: TGTGCCAGTAGTATAGCGGGACAGGGAAGGGACACTGAAGCTTTCTTT. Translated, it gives CASSIAGQGRDTEAFF.

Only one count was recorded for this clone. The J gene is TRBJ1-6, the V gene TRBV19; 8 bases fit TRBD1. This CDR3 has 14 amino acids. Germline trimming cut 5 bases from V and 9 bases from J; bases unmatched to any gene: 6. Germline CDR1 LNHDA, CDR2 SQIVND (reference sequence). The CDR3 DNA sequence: TGTGCCAGTAGTTCGGACAGGGTGGCTTCACCCCTCCACTTT. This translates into CASSSDRVASPLHF.

CDR3 nucleotide sequence: TGTGCCAGCAGCGTAGATCCTGGACAGACTAACTATGGCTACACCTTC. Encoded protein: CASSVDPGQTNYGYTF. V and J are TRBV9 and TRBJ1-2; possibly TRBD1 for D (6 bases). The CDR3 has 16 amino acids. The germline V gene encodes CDR1 SGDLS and CDR2 YYNGEE. Trimming pared 0 bases from V and 0 bases from J, leaving 12 bases between.

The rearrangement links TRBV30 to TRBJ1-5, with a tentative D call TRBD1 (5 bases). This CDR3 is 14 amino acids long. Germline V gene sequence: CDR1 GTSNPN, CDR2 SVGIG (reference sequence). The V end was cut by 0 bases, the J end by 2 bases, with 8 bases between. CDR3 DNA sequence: TGTGCCTGGAGTGTGGGGGGGGGCAATCAGCCCCAGCATTTT. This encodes CAWSVGGGNQPQHF.

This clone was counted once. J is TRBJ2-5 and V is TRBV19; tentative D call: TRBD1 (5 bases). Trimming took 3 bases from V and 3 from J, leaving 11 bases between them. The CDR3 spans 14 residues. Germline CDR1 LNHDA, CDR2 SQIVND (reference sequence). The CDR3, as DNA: TGTGCCAGTAGTATCGTGGCAGGGAAAGAGACCCAGTACTTC. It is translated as CASSIVAGKETQYF.

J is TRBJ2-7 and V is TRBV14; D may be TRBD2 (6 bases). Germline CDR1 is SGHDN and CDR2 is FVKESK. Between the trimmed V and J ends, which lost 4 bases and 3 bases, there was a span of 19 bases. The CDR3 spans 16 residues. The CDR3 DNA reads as TGTGCCAGCAGCCTATTAGCCGGGACTCGCAACTACGAGCAGTACTTC. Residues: CASSLLAGTRNYEQYF.

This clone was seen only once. The CDR3 nucleotides are TGTGCCAGCAGCTTGTGGGACAGGGCCGGCTATGGCTACACCTTC. Its protein product is CASSLWDRAGYGYTF. The rearrangement joins TRBV5-6 to TRBJ1-2, with 9 bases aligning to TRBD1. V was clipped by 1 base and J by 4 bases; unmatched bases: 5. Germline assignment: CDR1 SGHDT and CDR2 YYEEEE. CDR3 size: 15 residues.

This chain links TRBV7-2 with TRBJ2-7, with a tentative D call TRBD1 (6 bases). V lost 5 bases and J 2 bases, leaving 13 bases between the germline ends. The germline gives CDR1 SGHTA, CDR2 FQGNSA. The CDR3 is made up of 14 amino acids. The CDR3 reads CASSTQGGAYEQYF. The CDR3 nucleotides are TGTGCCAGCAGCACACAGGGCGGAGCCTACGAGCAGTACTTC.

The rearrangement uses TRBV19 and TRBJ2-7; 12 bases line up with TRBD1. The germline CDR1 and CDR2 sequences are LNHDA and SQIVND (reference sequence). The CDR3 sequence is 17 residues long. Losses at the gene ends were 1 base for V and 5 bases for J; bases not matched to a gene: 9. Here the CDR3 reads CASSIGRGTGGYHEQYF. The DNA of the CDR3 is TGTGCCAGTAGTATAGGCCGGGGGACAGGGGGCTACCACGAGCAGTACTTC.

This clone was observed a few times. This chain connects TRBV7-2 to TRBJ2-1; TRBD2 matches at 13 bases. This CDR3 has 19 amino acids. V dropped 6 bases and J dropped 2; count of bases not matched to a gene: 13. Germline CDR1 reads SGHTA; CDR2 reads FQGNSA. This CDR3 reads CASRDSGTSGAATYNEQFF. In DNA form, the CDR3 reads TGTGCCAGCAGAGATTCCGGGACTAGCGGGGCCGCAACCTACAATGAGCAGTTCTTC. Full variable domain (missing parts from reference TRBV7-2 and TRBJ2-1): GAGVSQSPSNKVTEKGKDVELRCDPISGHTALYWYRQSLGQGLEFLIYFQGNSAPDKSGLPSDRFSAERTGGSVSTLTIQRTQQEDSAVYLCASRDSGTSGAATYNEQFFGPGTRLTVL.

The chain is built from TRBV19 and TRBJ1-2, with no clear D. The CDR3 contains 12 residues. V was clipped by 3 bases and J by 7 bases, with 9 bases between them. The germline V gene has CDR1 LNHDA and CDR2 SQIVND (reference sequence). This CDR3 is CASSIWAIGYTF. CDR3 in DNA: TGTGCCAGTAGTATTTGGGCGATTGGCTACACCTTC. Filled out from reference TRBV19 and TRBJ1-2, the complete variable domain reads DGGITQSPKYLFRKEGQNVTLSCEQNLNHDAMYWYRQDPGQGLRLIYYSQIVNDFQKGDIAEGYSVSREKKESFPLTVTSAQKNPTAFYLCASSIWAIGYTFGSGTRLTVV.

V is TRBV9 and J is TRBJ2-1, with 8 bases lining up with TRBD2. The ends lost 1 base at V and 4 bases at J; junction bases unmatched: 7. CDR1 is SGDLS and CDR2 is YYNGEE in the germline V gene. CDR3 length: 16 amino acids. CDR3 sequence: CASSVKGLEAYNEQFF. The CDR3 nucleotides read TGTGCCAGCAGCGTAAAGGGACTAGAAGCTTACAATGAGCAGTTCTTC.

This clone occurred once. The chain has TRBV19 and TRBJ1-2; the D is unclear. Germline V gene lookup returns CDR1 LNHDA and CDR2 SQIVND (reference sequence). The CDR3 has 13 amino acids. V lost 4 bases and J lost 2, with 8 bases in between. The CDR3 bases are TGTGCCAGTAGTACTCCTCCCAACTATGGCTACACCTTC. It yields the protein CASSTPPNYGYTF.

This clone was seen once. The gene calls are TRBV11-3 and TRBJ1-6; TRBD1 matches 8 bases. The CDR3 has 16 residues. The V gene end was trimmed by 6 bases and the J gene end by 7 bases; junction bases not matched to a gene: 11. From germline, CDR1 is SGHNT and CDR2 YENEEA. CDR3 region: CASSQDREKNNSPLHF. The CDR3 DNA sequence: TGTGCCAGCAGTCAGGACAGGGAAAAGAACAATTCACCCCTCCACTTT.

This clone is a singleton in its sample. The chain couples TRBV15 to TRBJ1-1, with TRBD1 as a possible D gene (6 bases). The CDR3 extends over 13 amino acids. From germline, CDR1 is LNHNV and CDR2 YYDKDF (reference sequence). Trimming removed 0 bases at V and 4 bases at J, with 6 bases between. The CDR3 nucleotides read TGTGCCACCAGCAGAGAGGGGGCCACTGAAGCTTTCTTT. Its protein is CATSREGATEAFF.